This T cell receptor (beta chain) is from a study of control samples from healthy donors and cancer patients. Produced via immunoSEQ multiplex PCR; TCRdb's table is partial and in-frame only. Of approximately 50,000 clones in the sample, roughly 90% are singletons; the top ten hold over 11%. The CDR3 runs 14 residues. The germline V and J ends were trimmed by 5 bases and 1 base, with 11 bases remaining between them. The germline V gene has CDR1 LGHNA and CDR2 YNFKEQ. The sequencing input was PBMCs. V usage is TRBV4-2 and J usage is TRBJ2-5; D might be TRBD1 (6 bases). This clonotype originated in a man aged 55 to 69 with head and neck cancer. The CDR3 is CASSKYRAQETQYF. In DNA, the CDR3 is TGTGCCAGCAGCAAATACAGGGCCCAAGAGACCCAGTACTTC.